The rows below give T cell receptor beta chains drawn from one sample of a study of chemoradiotherapy in HPV16-positive cancers. TCRdb's table, derived via immunoSEQ multiplex PCR, lists solely in-frame clones and lacks some. The sample yields roughly 15,000 clones, more than 70% seen once. This sample was taken from a patient who underwent chemoradiotherapy. All receptors derive from a human donor with HPV-associated anogenital cancer. CDR3s include the opening cysteine and the closing phenylalanine or tryptophan.

j_call | v_call | cdr3_aa
TRBJ1-1 | TRBV19 | CASSSRDRGVRNTEAFF
TRBJ2-5 | TRBV2 | CASIGGGGETQYF
TRBJ2-1 | TRBV4-2 | CASSPQGTSGVSNEQFF
TRBJ1-2 | TRBV28 | CAIRDSINYGYTF
TRBJ2-3 | TRBV14 | CASSRGNSDTQYF
TRBJ2-1 | TRBV2 | CASSGFVGFMSLNEQFF
TRBJ1-1 | TRBV7-2 | CASSSPPGTGKNTEAFF
TRBJ2-3 | TRBV7-9 | CASSLVSDTQYF
TRBJ2-2 | TRBV7-2 | CASSFPTIGELFF
TRBJ1-2 | TRBV4-1 | CASSQSRTALIGYTF
TRBJ2-7 | TRBV6-4 | CASSGTRPDTGSVAYEQYF
TRBJ1-2 | TRBV5-4 | CASSMSQGANYGYTF
TRBJ2-5 | TRBV11-2 | CASSLDPSTTQYF
TRBJ1-6 | TRBV14 | CASSQAHLEGSYNSPLHF
TRBJ1-1 | TRBV27 | CASSFDVYTEAFF
TRBJ2-1 | TRBV6-4 | CASSPQLESNEQFF
TRBJ1-5 | TRBV19 | CASSTRTARNQPQHF
TRBJ1-4 | TRBV9 | CASSVGGGQGYEKLFF
TRBJ2-3 | TRBV5-1 | CASSWGPGTSGGDTQYF